This T cell receptor (beta chain) was sequenced during a study of technical replicates of blood from several donors. Sequencing was performed with immunoSEQ multiplex PCR; in TCRdb, only in-frame clones are kept and a portion is missing. The sample lists under 100,000 clones; under 97% were seen once. The junction had 6 bases not matched to a gene; V was cut back by 4 bases and J by 0 bases. Germline CDR1 and CDR2: MGHRA and YSYEKL. The CDR3 runs 16 residues. The specimen was T cells isolated from PBMCs. The chain joins TRBV4-1 to TRBJ2-1; 7 bases line up with TRBD2. The origin of this receptor is a human donor in good health. The CDR3 coding sequence is TGCGCCAGCAGCCCCCCAGGCGGGGGCTCCTACAATGAGCAGTTCTTC. Translated, it gives CASSPPGGGSYNEQFF.